A single sample is the source of the 30 T cell receptor beta chains below, sequenced in a study of blood T cell repertoires in COVID-19. Here immunoSEQ multiplex PCR was the method, and the copy in TCRdb shows in-frame clones only, minus some. The table includes under 95,000 clones, roughly 85% detected once. Sequenced material: peripheral blood. The receptors derive from a man in his fifties with COVID-19, enrolled during active disease.

The chain joins TRBV2 to TRBJ1-1; 7 bases are a match to TRBD1. Germline assignment: CDR1 SNHLY and CDR2 FYNNEI. With 7 bases clipped from V and 5 bases from J, the junction kept 10 bases outside the gene matches. The CDR3 contains 14 residues. The CDR3 DNA reads TGTGCCAGCATCTACAGTAGGGGGCGGACTGAAGCTTTCTTT. Its protein is CASIYSRGRTEAFF.

Only one count was recorded for this clone. The chain employs TRBV6-5 and TRBJ2-7, with 9 nucleotides matching TRBD1. CDR3 size: 15 residues. Germline lookup yields CDR1 MNHEY and CDR2 SVGAGI. The V and J ends lost 8 bases and 0 bases, in that order; junction bases with no gene match: 8. This CDR3 reads CASYGTGSSSYEQYF. CDR3 nucleotides: TGTGCCAGCTACGGGACAGGGTCTTCCTCCTACGAGCAGTACTTC.

This chain uses TRBV5-1 with TRBJ2-1; 7 bases fit TRBD2. This CDR3 is built from 13 residues. The V and J ends lost 4 bases and 9 bases, in that order; junction bases with no gene match: 7. CDR1 is SGHRS and CDR2 is YFSETQ in the germline V gene. CDR3 amino acids: CASSPAPGGEQFF. The CDR3 DNA reads TGCGCCAGCAGCCCCGCGCCGGGAGGTGAGCAGTTCTTC.

The V gene is TRBV3-1 (or the pseudogene TRBV3-2), the J gene TRBJ1-2; maybe TRBD1 (6 bases). Germline V lookup: CDR1 LGHDT, CDR2 YNNKEL (reference sequence). CDR3 length: 15 residues. Deletions cut 1 base from V and 8 bases from J, with 17 bases between. For the CDR3, the DNA is TGTGCCAGCAGCCAAGTGGGTCCGGGCCAGGGGGGCTACACCTTC. It is translated as CASSQVGPGQGGYTF.

The V and J genes are TRBV28 and TRBJ1-1; possibly TRBD1 for D (5 bases). Germline CDR1 MDHEN, CDR2 SYDVKM. Trimming cost V 3 bases and J 0 bases, with 11 bases left between them. The CDR3 covers 15 residues. The CDR3 here is CASSLRDYMNTEAFF. CDR3 in DNA: TGTGCCAGCAGTTTGAGGGACTACATGAACACTGAAGCTTTCTTT.

This chain connects TRBV6-6 to TRBJ2-7; 7 nucleotides line up with TRBD1. The germline V gene has CDR1 MNHNY and CDR2 SVGAGI (reference sequence). Germline trimming cut 6 bases from V and 2 bases from J; bases unmatched to any gene: 4. This CDR3 region has 13 residues. The CDR3, as DNA: TGTGCCAGCAGCCGGGACAGACCCTACGAGCAGTACTTC. Its translation: CASSRDRPYEQYF.

V gene TRBV3-1 (or the pseudogene TRBV3-2) combines with J gene TRBJ2-3, with 9 bases fitting TRBD2. CDR3 length: 14 residues. V trimming: 4 bases; J trimming: 4 bases; junction bases outside the gene matches: 3. Germline V gene sequence: CDR1 LGHDT, CDR2 YNNKEL (reference sequence). CDR3 DNA: TGTGCCAGCAGCCGGCGCGGGAGGGCAGATACGCAGTATTTT. Protein sequence: CASSRRGRADTQYF.

This chain uses TRBV6-2 or TRBV6-3 with TRBJ1-2; D is perhaps TRBD1 (5 bases). V was cut by 4 bases and J by 4 bases, with 13 bases left in between. Germline values: CDR1 MNHEY, CDR2 SVGEGT. There are 14 residues in the CDR3. The DNA of the CDR3 is TGTGCCAGCAGTTCTGACAGATATTTCTATGGCTACACCTTC. Protein: CASSSDRYFYGYTF.

The chain carries TRBV28 and TRBJ2-3, with 10 bases identical to TRBD1. Losses at the gene ends were 6 bases for V and 3 bases for J; bases not matched to a gene: 9. CDR1 is MDHEN, CDR2 SYDVKM, per germline. The length of the CDR3 is 16 residues. Here the CDR3 DNA reads TGTGCCAGCAGCCGAATGGGACAGGGGAGAACAGATACGCAGTATTTT. The encoded protein is CASSRMGQGRTDTQYF.

This chain connects TRBV9 to TRBJ1-4; 9 bases are shared with TRBD1. CDR3 length: 15 residues. Unmatched junction bases numbered 7, after V lost 8 bases and J lost 2 bases. From germline, CDR1 is SGDLS and CDR2 YYNGEE. The CDR3 bases are TGTGCCAGTTCCCGGACAGGGGATACTAATGAAAAACTGTTTTTT. As protein: CASSRTGDTNEKLFF.

To note about this clone: This CDR3 is also generated by other DNA sequences in the sample. The rearrangement uses TRBV9 and TRBJ2-1; D might be TRBD2 (6 bases). V lost 2 bases and J 1 base, leaving 7 bases between the germline ends. The CDR3 totals 14 residues. Germline loops: CDR1 SGDLS, CDR2 YYNGEE. The CDR3 bases are TGTGCCAGCAGCGTGGGGGGATCCTACAATGAGCAGTTCTTC. It specifies CASSVGGSYNEQFF.

V gene TRBV19 combines with J gene TRBJ2-2; D is unclear. The CDR3 has 19 amino acids. Per germline, CDR1 LNHDA and CDR2 SQIVND (reference sequence). The V end lost 3 bases, the J end lost 1 base, and 21 bases lay between the germline ends. The DNA for the CDR3 is TGTGCCAGTAGTATTAATAGAAGGAGCGCTAGGCTGAACACCGGGGAGCTGTTTTTT. Its protein product is CASSINRRSARLNTGELFF.

The CDR3 spells CASSLTRNNQPQHF. CDR3 nucleotide sequence: TGTGCCAGCAGTTTAACGCGAAACAATCAGCCCCAGCATTTT. The chain is built from TRBV28 and TRBJ1-5; D is ambiguous. Germline V gene sequence: CDR1 MDHEN, CDR2 SYDVKM. V was shortened by 2 bases and J by 3 bases, with 8 bases between the two germline ends. The CDR3 has 14 amino acids.

This chain joins TRBV12-3 or TRBV12-4 and TRBJ2-3; D is unclear. The CDR3 is 12 residues long. V shed 7 bases and J shed 3 bases, with 8 bases lying between them. The CDR3 is CASTPQTDTQYF. The CDR3 region has the DNA TGTGCCAGCACCCCCCAGACAGATACGCAGTATTTT.

V gene TRBV6-5 combines with J gene TRBJ1-1, with a weak D call TRBD1 (5 bases). Trimming pared 9 bases from V and 6 bases from J, leaving 20 bases between. Per the germline V gene, CDR1 is MNHEY and CDR2 is SVGAGI. CDR3 length: 14 amino acids. The CDR3 protein is CASPSSGGYAEAFF. CDR3 DNA sequence: TGTGCCAGTCCCTCGTCGGGGGGTTACGCTGAAGCTTTCTTT.

The gene calls are TRBV28 and TRBJ1-5; 7 bases are a match to TRBD1. From germline, CDR1 is MDHEN and CDR2 SYDVKM. V gave up 3 bases and J gave up 3 bases; unmatched junction bases: 8. The CDR3 is 16 residues long. Here the CDR3 reads CASSLMSGGSNQPQHF. The DNA of the CDR3 is TGTGCCAGCAGTTTGATGTCAGGGGGATCCAATCAGCCCCAGCATTTT. The full variable domain, its missing parts supplied by reference TRBV28 and TRBJ1-5, is DVKVTQSSRYLVKRTGEKVFLECVQDMDHENMFWYRQDPGLGLRLIYFSYDVKMKEKGDIPEGYSVSREKKERFSLILESASTNQTSMYLCASSLMSGGSNQPQHFGDGTRLSIL.

The chain couples TRBV19 to TRBJ1-2; unclear D gene. The CDR3 length is 10 residues. Germline loops: CDR1 LNHDA, CDR2 SQIVND (reference sequence). Trimming removed 9 bases at V and 8 bases at J, with 10 bases between. CDR3 coding DNA: TGTGCCAGCGGGGTATGGGGCTACACCTTC. Protein product: CASGVWGYTF.

Only one count was recorded for this clone. Other nucleotide sequences in the sample specify the same CDR3. The chain has TRBV7-2 and TRBJ2-3; 8 bases are a match to TRBD2. V shed 3 bases and J 8 bases; nucleotides not matched to a gene: 1. The CDR3 has 12 amino acids. Germline V CDR1 and CDR2: SGHTA, FQGNSA. As DNA, the CDR3 is TGTGCCAGCAGCTTGGCGGGAGGTACGCAGTATTTT. Its translation is CASSLAGGTQYF.

The J gene is TRBJ2-6, the V gene TRBV3-1 (or the pseudogene TRBV3-2); the D is unclear. Trimming removed 4 bases at V and 4 bases at J, with 11 bases between. This CDR3 has 15 amino acids. CDR1 and CDR2 from the germline V gene are LGHDT and YNNKEL (reference sequence). DNA of the CDR3: TGTGCCAGCAGCCCCGTGGCAACCGGGGCCAACGTCCTGACTTTC. Encoded protein: CASSPVATGANVLTF.

This clone appeared a few times. This sequence joins TRBV19 and TRBJ1-5, with D maybe TRBD1 (5 bases). With 3 bases removed from V and 0 bases from J, the gap between germline ends came to 9 bases. The CDR3 sequence is 15 residues long. Per the germline V gene, CDR1 is LNHDA and CDR2 is SQIVND (reference sequence). The CDR3 DNA sequence: TGTGCCAGTAGTATCGGACAAGATAGCAATCAGCCCCAGCATTTT. Translating it yields CASSIGQDSNQPQHF.

The chain joins TRBV6-5 to TRBJ1-5; D gene ambiguous. V lost 4 bases, J lost 3 bases, and 10 bases lay in between. The CDR3 is made up of 14 amino acids. The germline V gene has CDR1 MNHEY and CDR2 SVGAGI. The chain's CDR3 is CASSLGGYNQPQHF. The CDR3 DNA reads TGTGCCAGCAGTTTGGGAGGGTACAATCAGCCCCAGCATTTT.

The J gene is TRBJ1-6, the V gene TRBV30; 7 nucleotides line up with TRBD1. The germline gives CDR1 GTSNPN, CDR2 SVGIG (reference sequence). V was clipped by 1 base and J by 7 bases; unmatched bases: 4. The CDR3 is made up of 14 amino acids. The DNA for the CDR3 is TGTGCCTGGAGTGCACGGACAGGAAATTCACCCCTCCACTTT. It codes for CAWSARTGNSPLHF.

This clone was counted between two and nine times. This sequence joins TRBV5-1 and TRBJ2-7, with TRBD2 matching 10 bases. CDR1 is SGHRS and CDR2 is YFSETQ in the germline V gene. This CDR3 has 18 amino acids. V shed 0 bases, J shed 1 base, and the junction held 10 bases outside the gene matches. The DNA for the CDR3 is TGCGCCAGCAGCTTGGAGGGGCTGCTAGCGGGAGAGTCCTACGAGCAGTACTTC. It encodes CASSLEGLLAGESYEQYF.

The gene calls are TRBV28 and TRBJ1-1; TRBD1 might be the D (6 bases). The CDR3 sequence is 15 residues long. With 7 bases removed from V and 5 bases from J, the gap between germline ends came to 20 bases. In germline, CDR1 is MDHEN, CDR2 SYDVKM. CDR3 in amino acids: CASISPRGARTEAFF. CDR3 in DNA: TGTGCCAGCATTTCCCCGCGGGGGGCGAGGACTGAAGCTTTCTTT.

This chain connects TRBV14 to TRBJ2-3; no clear D gene. Germline V gene data show CDR1 as SGHDN and CDR2 as FVKESK. The CDR3 has 13 amino acids. Trimming cost V 1 base and J 6 bases, with 8 bases left between them. The chain's CDR3 is CASSQGPVDTQYF. In nucleotides, the CDR3 is TGTGCCAGCAGCCAAGGCCCGGTTGATACGCAGTATTTT.

The V gene is TRBV4-1, the J gene TRBJ2-2, with TRBD2 identical over 10 bases. CDR1 and CDR2 from the germline V gene are MGHRA and YSYEKL. The length of the CDR3 is 16 residues. V trimming: 0 bases; J trimming: 6 bases; junction bases outside the gene matches: 4. The CDR3 region has the DNA TGCGCCAGCAGCCAAGAGGGACTAGCGACAGCCGGGGAGCTGTTTTTT. This gives the protein CASSQEGLATAGELFF.

This chain uses TRBV5-7 with TRBJ1-6; D might be TRBD1 (6 bases). TRBV5-7 is flagged as an ORF with uncertain function. Trimming stripped 0 bases from V and 10 bases from J, with 11 bases between. The CDR3 runs 14 residues. Written as DNA, the CDR3 is TGTGCCAGCAGCTTGGCCAAAGGGGGATCACCCCTCCACTTT. This gives the protein CASSLAKGGSPLHF.

The rearrangement uses TRBV28 and TRBJ2-7, with 7 bases fitting TRBD1. This CDR3 contains 15 residues. V lost 3 bases to trimming and J lost 5 bases; unmatched junction nucleotides: 10. Germline CDR1 MDHEN, CDR2 SYDVKM. The CDR3 DNA sequence: TGTGCCAGCAGTTTGTCAACAGGGGTCCCCCACGAGCAGTACTTC. The encoded protein is CASSLSTGVPHEQYF.

The chain employs TRBV29-1 and TRBJ2-7, with a possible D match to TRBD2 (5 bases). The CDR3 consists of 14 residues. The germline V gene encodes CDR1 SQVTM and CDR2 ANQGSEA. V gave up 6 bases and J gave up 2 bases, with 17 bases separating them. The CDR3 DNA is TGCAGCGTCGCTGGACGGCTAGCTACCTACGAGCAGTACTTC. It is translated as CSVAGRLATYEQYF.

The chain employs TRBV2 and TRBJ2-5, with 9 bases matching TRBD2. This CDR3 is built from 14 residues. The germline V gene has CDR1 SNHLY and CDR2 FYNNEI. V lost 7 bases, J lost 5 bases, and 8 bases stayed unmatched. The CDR3 DNA reads as TGTGCCAGCAAGATGGGACTAGCAGGGGAGACCCAGTACTTC. Amino acids: CASKMGLAGETQYF.